Each of the 24 T cell receptor beta chains below was sequenced from the same sample in a study. The sorted Tregs were CD4+CD25+CD127-/low cells. A single record per CDR3 protein comes from TCRdb applying MiXCR to the 5' RACE reads. This sample has some 11,000 distinct CDR3 sequences, with over 15% found just once. The sequenced sample was Tregs sorted from a lymph node. These receptor sequences come from a female donor with breast cancer.

The chain uses TRBV6-5 and TRBJ1-1; TRBD1 is a possible D gene (5 bases). This CDR3 spans 17 amino acids. The V gene lost 2 bases and the J gene lost 7 bases, with 23 bases spanning the gap. Looked up from germline, CDR1 is MNHEY and CDR2 is SVGAGI. The CDR3 here is CASSYLPPRDAPYEAFF. CDR3 DNA sequence: TGTGCCAGCAGTTACCTCCCCCCGCGGGACGCGCCCTATGAAGCTTTCTTT.

This clonotype has a count of ten or more. The J gene is TRBJ1-6, the V gene TRBV7-2; TRBD1 matches at 8 bases. CDR3 size: 15 residues. Germline lookup yields CDR1 SGHTA and CDR2 FQGNSA. J gave up 8 bases and V 4 bases, and 7 bases lay outside the gene matches. CDR3 bases: TGTGCCAGCAGCTACCGGGACAGGAACGATTCACCCCTCCACTTT. Translated: CASSYRDRNDSPLHF. Supplemented by reference TRBV7-2 and TRBJ1-6, the full variable domain reads GAGVSQSPSNKVTEKGKDVELRCDPISGHTALYWYRQSLGQGLEFLIYFQGNSAPDKSGLPSDRFSAERTGGSVSTLTIQRTQQEDSAVYLCASSYRDRNDSPLHFGNGTRLTVT.

With respect to this clonotype: This may be a read error: a much more frequent sequence differs by one nucleotide. This chain connects TRBV5-5 to TRBJ2-2; 10 bases line up with TRBD2. The CDR3 has 15 amino acids. Germline assignment: CDR1 SGHKS and CDR2 YYEKEE (reference sequence). CDR3 in amino acids: CDSSSLAGVTGELFF. The DNA of the CDR3 is TGTGACAGCAGCTCGCTAGCGGGAGTCACCGGGGAGCTGTTTTTT.

J is TRBJ1-5 and V is TRBV6-2 or TRBV6-3, with D maybe TRBD1 (6 bases). The CDR3 is 15 amino acids. CDR1 is MNHEY and CDR2 is SVGEGT in the germline V gene. The V end was cut by 5 bases, the J end by 6 bases, with 17 bases between. The CDR3 here is CASSRGGAGTQPQHF. As DNA, the CDR3 is TGTGCCAGCAGTCGAGGGGGGGCAGGGACTCAGCCCCAGCATTTT.

In its sample, this clonotype was seen a few times. V is TRBV3-1 and J is TRBJ2-5, with no clear D. Germline loops: CDR1 LGHDT, CDR2 YNNKEL (reference sequence). This CDR3 is 14 amino acids long. The germline V and J ends were trimmed by 2 bases and 3 bases, with 10 bases remaining between them. Written as DNA, the CDR3 is TGTGCCAGCAGCCAAATTTCCAGTGAAGAGACCCAGTACTTC. Protein sequence: CASSQISSEETQYF.

This clonotype was seen many times. The chain links TRBV7-2 to TRBJ2-2; 8 bases are a match to TRBD1. This CDR3 has 16 amino acids. Trimming cost V 1 base and J 2 bases; bases outside gene matches: 3. CDR1 is SGHTA and CDR2 is FQGNSA in the germline V gene. DNA for the CDR3: TGTGCCAGCAGCTTAGGAGGACAGGGAAACACCGGGGAGCTGTTTTTT. Translation gives CASSLGGQGNTGELFF.

This clonotype is labeled medium-sized. The CDR3 DNA follows: TGTGCCAGCAGCGTGGACGGCTATGGCTACACCTTC. As protein: CASSVDGYGYTF. The chain recombines TRBV2 with TRBJ1-2; no clear D. Germline lookup yields CDR1 SNHLY and CDR2 FYNNEI. V lost 6 bases and J lost 4, with 9 bases in between. The CDR3 consists of 12 residues.

Regarding this clonotype: The CDR3 end shows no conserved phenylalanine or tryptophan, and so a read error is likely. The V and J genes are TRBV20-1 and TRBJ1-4; D unclear. This CDR3 spans 12 amino acids. V gave up 5 bases and J gave up 7 bases, with 11 bases separating them. Looked up from germline, CDR1 is DFQATT and CDR2 is SNEGSKA (reference sequence). The CDR3 DNA sequence: TGCAGTGCTGGAGGACTTACTGAAAAACTGTTTCTT. Protein: CSAGGLTEKLFL.

This clonotype was seen at least ten times. The chain combines TRBV9 with TRBJ2-1; 7 bases map to TRBD1. CDR1 and CDR2 (germline): SGDLS, YYNGEE. The J segment lost 7 bases and the V segment lost 0 bases, leaving 7 bases of the junction unmatched. The CDR3 consists of 15 residues. The CDR3 DNA reads as TGTGCCAGCAGCGTAGGGGCAGGGGGAATGAATGAGCAGTTCTTC. Translation gives CASSVGAGGMNEQFF.

This clonotype was detected once. The chain links TRBV20-1 to TRBJ1-6; a weak D match, TRBD1 (5 bases). This CDR3 contains 13 residues. The germline CDR1 and CDR2 sequences are DFQATT and SNEGSKA (reference sequence). V was shortened by 5 bases and J by 8 bases, with 13 bases between the two germline ends. In nucleotides, the CDR3 is TGCAGTGCTTGGGGCGGGGGGGATTCACCCCTCCACTTT. As protein: CSAWGGGDSPLHF.

At least ten counts were recorded for this clonotype. The V and J genes are TRBV27 and TRBJ2-1; 8 nucleotides match TRBD2. Germline values: CDR1 MNHEY, CDR2 SMNVEV (reference sequence). With V trimmed by 6 bases and J by 6 bases, 4 bases remained unmatched. The CDR3 extends over 13 amino acids. This chain's CDR3 is CASRELAANEQFF. The CDR3 region has the DNA TGTGCCAGCAGAGAACTAGCGGCCAATGAGCAGTTCTTC.

By share, this clonotype ranks as medium-sized. The chain combines TRBV7-3 with TRBJ2-3; D might be TRBD1 (6 bases). Trimming pared 6 bases from V and 2 bases from J, leaving 15 bases between. Germline CDR1 is SGHTA and CDR2 is FQGTGA. CDR3 length equals 15 residues. For the CDR3, the DNA is TGTGCCAGCAGTTTTCACGGACAGAACACAGATACGCAGTATTTT. Translated: CASSFHGQNTDTQYF.

In this sample, this clonotype turned up many times. The chain links TRBV9 to TRBJ2-2; 8 positions match TRBD1. Germline trimming cut 0 bases from V and 2 bases from J; bases unmatched to any gene: 3. The CDR3 runs 16 residues. From germline, CDR1 is SGDLS and CDR2 YYNGEE. CDR3 nucleotides: TGTGCCAGCAGCGTAGGGACAGGGCGAAACACCGGGGAGCTGTTTTTT. It specifies CASSVGTGRNTGELFF. Combining the CDR3 with reference TRBV9 and TRBJ2-2 gives the whole variable domain DSGVTQTPKHLITATGQRVTLRCSPRSGDLSVYWYQQSLDQGLQFLIQYYNGEERAKGNILERFSAQQFPDLHSELNLSSLELGDSALYFCASSVGTGRNTGELFFGEGSRLTVL.

The table lists this clonotype with many counts. The chain employs TRBV5-1 and TRBJ2-2, with TRBD2 matching 12 bases. This CDR3 is 16 amino acids long. CDR1 is SGHRS, CDR2 YFSETQ, per germline. The V segment lost 4 bases and the J segment 5 bases; nucleotides outside the gene matches: 6. CDR3 protein: CASSATSGSWTGELFF. For the CDR3, the DNA is TGCGCCAGCAGCGCGACTAGCGGGAGTTGGACCGGGGAGCTGTTTTTT. Supplemented by reference TRBV5-1 and TRBJ2-2, the full variable domain reads KAGVTQTPRYLIKTRGQQVTLSCSPISGHRSVSWYQQTPGQGLQFLFEYFSETQRNKGNFPGRFSGRQFSNSRSEMNVSTLELGDSALYLCASSATSGSWTGELFFGEGSRLTVL.

This clonotype was counted many times. The gene calls are TRBV27 and TRBJ2-3; a weak D match, TRBD2 (5 bases). The CDR3 sequence is 16 residues long. Trimming pared 5 bases from V and 4 bases from J, leaving 19 bases between. CDR1 is MNHEY, CDR2 SMNVEV, per germline (reference sequence). The CDR3 coding sequence is TGTGCCAGCAGTCCTATAGCGAGACCTCAGGCAGATACGCAGTATTTT. This codes for CASSPIARPQADTQYF.

Judged by abundance, this clonotype is medium-sized (0.01 to 0.1%). As DNA, the CDR3 is TGCGCCAGCAGCATCACCCCGGCGGGGACCCAAGAGACCCAGTACTTC. Translated: CASSITPAGTQETQYF. The chain recombines TRBV5-1 with TRBJ2-5; D may be TRBD2 (6 bases). The V end lost 4 bases, the J end lost 1 base, and 17 bases lay between the germline ends. The CDR3 length is 16 residues. CDR1 and CDR2 from the germline V gene are SGHRS and YFSETQ.

The V gene is TRBV19, the J gene TRBJ2-5, with no clear D. Between the trimmed V and J ends, which lost 6 bases and 2 bases, there was a span of 13 bases. The CDR3 totals 14 residues. Germline V gene data show CDR1 as LNHDA and CDR2 as SQIVND (reference sequence). The CDR3 sequence is CASSPITSQETQYF. Written as DNA, the CDR3 is TGTGCCAGTAGCCCCATCACATCTCAAGAGACCCAGTACTTC.

This clonotype was detected ten times or more. The CDR3 reads CASSGLMYGANVLTF. CDR3 nucleotide sequence: TGCGCCAGCTCCGGGCTAATGTATGGGGCCAACGTCCTGACTTTC. The rearrangement uses TRBV5-1 and TRBJ2-6; D is uncertain. This CDR3 region has 15 residues. Germline-derived CDR1 and CDR2 are SGHRS and YFSETQ. V lost 7 bases to trimming and J lost 3 bases, with 14 bases between them.

The V gene is TRBV25-1, the J gene TRBJ2-7; possibly TRBD1 or TRBD2 for D (5 bases each). Germline V lookup: CDR1 MGHDK, CDR2 SYGVNS. V lost 4 bases and J lost 6, with 19 bases in between. The length of the CDR3 is 15 residues. The CDR3 DNA sequence: TGTGCCAGCAGTGCGGGGACGCCCCCAGGCTCCGAGCAGTACTTC. It specifies CASSAGTPPGSEQYF.

This clonotype was detected only once. A much larger clone is a single base away; this may be a read error. The chain recombines TRBV5-1 with TRBJ2-1; the match to TRBD2 covers 7 bases. Germline V gene lookup returns CDR1 SGHRS and CDR2 YFSETQ. There are 18 residues in the CDR3. V lost 3 bases, J lost 7 bases, and 19 bases stayed unmatched. The CDR3 loop is CASSSTFIGGSGVNEQFF. CDR3 sequence (DNA): TGCGCCAGCAGCTCCACTTTTATCGGCGGGAGTGGGGTGAATGAGCAGTTCTTC. Using reference TRBV5-1 and TRBJ2-1 for the parts outside the CDR3, the full variable domain is KAGVTQTPRYLIKTRGQQVTLSCSPISGHRSVSWYQQTPGQGLQFLFEYFSETQRNKGNFPGRFSGRQFSNSRSEMNVSTLELGDSALYLCASSSTFIGGSGVNEQFFGPGTRLTVL.

This clonotype is judged medium-sized. The V gene is TRBV28, the J gene TRBJ2-7; tentatively, D is TRBD2 (6 bases). V dropped 5 bases and J dropped 4 bases, with 15 bases sitting between them. The CDR3 consists of 14 residues. The germline V gene encodes CDR1 MDHEN and CDR2 SYDVKM. The CDR3 bases are TGTGCCAGCAGTCCAGCCAGCGGGCTGTACGAGCAGTACTTC. It yields the protein CASSPASGLYEQYF.

Judged by abundance, this clonotype is medium-sized. This chain links TRBV18 with TRBJ2-1; D call uncertain. This CDR3 has 11 amino acids. Germline assignment: CDR1 KGHSH and CDR2 LQKENI. The V end lost 2 bases, the J end lost 5 bases, and 1 base lay between the germline ends. The CDR3 DNA is TGTGCCAGCTCACCAAACAATGAGCAGTTCTTC. Residues: CASSPNNEQFF.

The chain's CDR3 is CASTGGSGDSEQYF. CDR3 in DNA: TGTGCCAGCACAGGAGGGTCGGGAGACTCTGAGCAGTACTTC. The chain couples TRBV12-3 or TRBV12-4 to TRBJ2-7, with D tentatively TRBD2 (6 bases). V was shortened by 7 bases and J by 7 bases, with 20 bases between the two germline ends. The CDR3 runs to 14 residues.

Relative to its sample, this clonotype is medium-sized (0.01 to 0.1%). The chain couples TRBV3-1 to TRBJ1-6; 10 nucleotides line up with TRBD1. V was clipped by 2 bases and J by 9 bases; unmatched bases: 4. Germline V lookup: CDR1 LGHDT, CDR2 YNNKEL (reference sequence). This CDR3 contains 15 residues. DNA for the CDR3: TGTGCCAGCAGCCAAACGGACAGGGGGATTTCACCCCTCCACTTT. Translating it yields CASSQTDRGISPLHF. The variable domain in full, completed from reference TRBV3-1 and TRBJ1-6, reads DTAVSQTPKYLVTQMGNDKSIKCEQNLGHDTMYWYKQDSKKFLKIMFSYNNKELIINETVPNRFSPKSPDKAHLNLHINSLELGDSAVYFCASSQTDRGISPLHFGNGTRLTVT.